These 18 T cell receptor beta chains were all obtained from the same sample, sequenced in a study of graft-versus-host responses after intestinal transplantation. What these receptors recognize is not known. Method: immunoSEQ multiplex PCR; TCRdb's copy keeps in-frame clones and lacks some. The profile shows almost 85,000 clones, roughly 91% of them singletons. The input for sequencing was unstimulated CD4+ T cells sorted from spleen or lymph node cells, taken before intestinal transplant. The receptors come from a human donor who received an intestinal transplant.

The chain recombines TRBV5-4 with TRBJ2-7; 7 bases agree with TRBD2. The CDR3 extends over 15 amino acids. Germline CDR1 SGHNT, CDR2 YYREEE (reference sequence). V dropped 0 bases and J dropped 4; count of bases not matched to a gene: 7. In nucleotides, the CDR3 is TGTGCCAGCAGCTTGGAGGTCGGGGGGATGTACGAGCAGTACTTC. Amino acid sequence: CASSLEVGGMYEQYF. The entire variable domain, with the rest obtained from reference TRBV5-4 and TRBJ2-7, is as follows: ETGVTQSPTHLIKTRGQQVTLRCSSQSGHNTVSWYQQALGQGPQFIFQYYREEENGRGNFPPRFSGLQFPNYSSELNVNALELDDSALYLCASSLEVGGMYEQYFGPGTRLTVT.

The chain carries TRBV4-3 and TRBJ1-1, with TRBD1 identical over 8 bases. CDR1 and CDR2 (germline): LGHNA, YSLEER. V shed 4 bases and J 0 bases; nucleotides not matched to a gene: 16. The CDR3 is 19 residues long. CDR3 protein: CASSLTIRDRTGLNTEAFF. CDR3 sequence (DNA): TGCGCCAGCAGCCTAACAATACGGGACAGGACGGGGTTGAACACTGAAGCTTTCTTT.

The CDR3 sequence is CASSLTGGQPQHF. CDR3 DNA sequence: TGTGCCAGCAGTTTGACCGGAGGTCAGCCCCAGCATTTT. The chain is built from TRBV27 and TRBJ1-5, with D hard to call. CDR3 length: 13 residues. V was shortened by 3 bases and J by 6 bases, with 9 bases between the two germline ends. Per the germline V gene, CDR1 is MNHEY and CDR2 is SMNVEV (reference sequence).

The chain is built from TRBV5-1 and TRBJ2-3, with D possibly matching TRBD2 (5 bases). The germline CDR1 and CDR2 sequences are SGHRS and YFSETQ. This CDR3 comprises 13 residues. The V gene lost 5 bases and the J gene lost 5 bases, with 12 bases spanning the gap. This CDR3 is CASSSLREDTQYF. DNA of the CDR3: TGCGCCAGCAGTTCCCTGAGGGAAGATACGCAGTATTTT.

CDR3 nucleotides: TGTGCCAGCAGCTTAATCGGCCCTAGTCCCCGCTCCTACAATGAGCAGTTCTTC. This codes for CASSLIGPSPRSYNEQFF. The chain uses TRBV7-9 and TRBJ2-1; D is unclear. The V end lost 2 bases, the J end lost 0 bases, and 17 bases lay between the germline ends. CDR3 length: 18 residues. The V gene's germline CDR1 is SEHNR and CDR2 FQNEAQ (reference sequence). Variable domain in full (rest from reference TRBV7-9 and TRBJ2-1): DTGVSQNPRHKITKRGQNVTFRCDPISEHNRLYWYRQTLGQGPEFLTYFQNEAQLEKSRLLSDRFSAERPKGSFSTLEIQRTEQGDSAMYLCASSLIGPSPRSYNEQFFGPGTRLTVL.

J is TRBJ1-2 and V is TRBV29-1, with 9 bases lining up with TRBD1. The CDR3 is made up of 12 amino acids. Germline CDR1 reads SQVTM; CDR2 reads ANQGSEA. J lost 5 bases, V lost 8 bases, and 6 bases had no gene match. The chain's CDR3 is CSTTTGGYGYTF. DNA of the CDR3: TGCAGCACCACGACAGGGGGTTATGGCTACACCTTC.

The V call is TRBV5-6, the J call TRBJ1-2; D not certain. Germline V gene data show CDR1 as SGHDT and CDR2 as YYEEEE. CDR3 size: 14 residues. V gave up 0 bases and J gave up 0 bases, with 6 bases separating them. The CDR3 protein is CASSLDSSNYGYTF. CDR3 sequence (DNA): TGTGCCAGCAGCTTGGACAGTTCTAACTATGGCTACACCTTC.

The chain has TRBV11-2 and TRBJ2-3, with 8 bases aligning to TRBD2. This CDR3 has 15 amino acids. In germline, CDR1 is SGHAT, CDR2 FQNNGV. The J segment lost 7 bases and the V segment lost 5 bases, leaving 11 bases of the junction unmatched. CDR3 in amino acids: CASSPLGGGLNTQYF. The CDR3, as DNA: TGTGCCAGCAGCCCCCTGGGCGGGGGGTTGAATACGCAGTATTTT.

This chain joins TRBV7-9 and TRBJ2-7; 10 positions agree with TRBD1. Germline V gives CDR1 SEHNR, CDR2 FQNEAQ (reference sequence). This CDR3 contains 14 residues. The V and J ends lost 8 bases and 2 bases, in that order; junction bases with no gene match: 6. Here the CDR3 DNA reads TGTGCCAGCCGGTCCGGGACAGGGGCCTACGAGCAGTACTTC. It is translated as CASRSGTGAYEQYF.

The genes are TRBV5-6 and TRBJ1-5, with D tentatively TRBD1 (5 bases). The CDR3 sequence is 15 residues long. Trimming pared 5 bases from V and 2 bases from J, leaving 14 bases between. Germline V CDR1 and CDR2: SGHDT, YYEEEE. In DNA, the CDR3 is TGTGCCAGCAGTTTTAACGGGGGTGGCAATCAGCCCCAGCATTTT. Encoded protein: CASSFNGGGNQPQHF.

V usage is TRBV23-1 and J usage is TRBJ2-7; no clear D. TRBV23-1 is an open reading frame whose function is uncertain. Trimming took off 4 bases at V and 5 bases at J, with 9 bases between the two ends. CDR3 length equals 12 residues. The CDR3 is CASSLPVNEQYF. The CDR3 nucleotides are TGCGCCAGCAGTCTCCCGGTAAACGAGCAGTACTTC.

The CDR3 spells CASSGNPGTSGQETQYF. In nucleotides, the CDR3 is TGCGCCAGCAGTGGTAACCCCGGGACTAGCGGGCAAGAGACCCAGTACTTC. This rearrangement joins TRBV10-1 to TRBJ2-5, with 12 nucleotides matching TRBD2. V dropped 4 bases and J dropped 2; count of bases not matched to a gene: 8. Germline V CDR1 and CDR2: WNHNN, SYGVQD (reference sequence). The CDR3 has 17 amino acids.

CDR3 coding DNA: TGCGCCAGCAGCTTGGCGCCCCAAATGGTCTACGAGCAGTACTTC. As protein: CASSLAPQMVYEQYF. This chain joins TRBV5-1 and TRBJ2-5; D is uncertain. Judging by the DNA end, TRBJ2-7 fits better; the J call may be wrong. Germline-derived CDR1 and CDR2 are SGHRS and YFSETQ. The length of the CDR3 is 15 residues.

V and J are TRBV25-1 and TRBJ1-5, with 9 bases matching TRBD1. The junction had 6 bases not matched to a gene; V was cut back by 4 bases and J by 2 bases. The CDR3 covers 16 residues. Germline V gene lookup returns CDR1 MGHDK and CDR2 SYGVNS. In DNA, the CDR3 is TGTGCCAGCAGTGGACAGGGGGGAACTGGCAATCAGCCCCAGCATTTT. Amino acid sequence: CASSGQGGTGNQPQHF. The full variable domain, completed using reference TRBV25-1 and TRBJ1-5, is EADIYQTPRYLVIGTGKKITLECSQTMGHDKMYWYQQDPGMELHLIHYSYGVNSTEKGDLSSESTVSRIRTEHFPLTLESARPSHTSQYLCASSGQGGTGNQPQHFGDGTRLSIL.

V and J are TRBV7-2 and TRBJ2-5; 12 bases are shared with TRBD2. Germline V lookup: CDR1 SGHTA, CDR2 FQGNSA. The CDR3 is made up of 17 amino acids. The V and J ends lost 1 base and 2 bases, in that order; junction bases with no gene match: 5. The CDR3 DNA reads TGTGCCAGCAGCTTAGTCCCAGGACTAGCGGGACAAGAGACCCAGTACTTC. As protein: CASSLVPGLAGQETQYF.

This chain connects TRBV9 to TRBJ1-3; the D gene is possibly TRBD1 (5 bases). This CDR3 comprises 15 residues. Trimming shortened V by 0 bases and J by 3 bases, and 10 bases separated the two germline ends. Looked up from germline, CDR1 is SGDLS and CDR2 is YYNGEE. This CDR3 is CASSVGGQFGNTIYF. The CDR3 DNA reads TGTGCCAGCAGCGTAGGTGGACAATTTGGAAACACCATATATTTT.

The sample holds a few counts of this clone. The CDR3 nucleotides read TGTGCCAGTAGGGACAGAGCTGGAAACACCATATATTTT. This translates into CASRDRAGNTIYF. V gene TRBV19 combines with J gene TRBJ1-3; tentatively, D is TRBD1 (6 bases). The CDR3 runs 13 residues. V was clipped by 6 bases and J by 2 bases, with 8 bases between them. Germline CDR1 and CDR2: LNHDA and SQIVND (reference sequence).

V is TRBV6-5 and J is TRBJ2-5; the match to TRBD2 covers 8 bases. CDR1 and CDR2 (germline): MNHEY, SVGAGI. V was clipped by 2 bases and J by 5 bases; unmatched bases: 7. The CDR3 contains 15 residues. The CDR3 here is CASSYGAGGGETQYF. The CDR3 coding sequence is TGTGCCAGCAGTTACGGGGCGGGGGGTGGCGAGACCCAGTACTTC.